This T cell receptor (beta chain) is from a study of blood T cell repertoires in COVID-19. Overall study context: The study drew acute and convalescent COVID-19 samples from the United States, Italy and Spain. Sources were T cells, B-cell-depleted T cells, or PBMCs; the material itself was cDNA or gDNA.

As processed by the authors: Nucleated cell counts were estimated from reference gene primer amplification. Some clones are missing from TCRdb's copy, which holds only in-frame ones; the method was immunoSEQ multiplex PCR. V, J and clone size derive from that table, while D and trimming were established from the DNA sequence. The top ten hold about 0.8% of the sample, which has approximately 290,000 clones, 85% to 90% seen once. There are 14 residues in the CDR3. The germline CDR1 and CDR2 sequences are SGHNT and YYREEE (reference sequence). The V segment lost 5 bases and the J segment 2 bases; nucleotides outside the gene matches: 5.

Material: peripheral blood. This chain connects TRBV5-4 to TRBJ2-5; 8 nucleotides align to TRBD2. The clonotype originates from a man between 25 and 39 years old with acute or convalescent COVID-19. The CDR3 here is CASSQSGGQETQYF. Written as DNA, the CDR3 is TGTGCCAGCAGTCAGAGCGGGGGACAAGAGACCCAGTACTTC.